This TCR beta chain is from a study of shared clonotypes between healthy human individuals. Looking at the study overall: The donor group consisted of a couple of women and a few men, aged 18 to 49.

The authors' processing: Filtering was not the same, since immunoSEQ gave junction-only sequences without quality scores. The data were produced by immunoSEQ multiplex PCR, yet TCRdb's version contains in-frame clones alone and is incomplete. That table furnishes V, J and clone size, whereas the DNA furnished D and trimming. The sample lists more than 400,000 clones; approximately 82% were seen once. The CDR3 is 12 amino acids. Deletions cut 5 bases from V and 8 bases from J, with 13 bases between. The V gene's germline CDR1 is MNHEY and CDR2 SMNVEV (reference sequence). This clone was found many times. Other nucleotide sequences from this sample produce the same CDR3.

The genes are TRBV27 and TRBJ2-7, with a possible D match to TRBD1 (6 bases). Sequencing was done on a sample of PBMCs. This receptor was identified in a woman in her 40s in good health. Some clones in this sample may be carry-over from other donors' samples. Written as DNA, the CDR3 is TGTGCCAGCAGTCGTCAGGGGTACCAGCAGTACTTC. Amino acid sequence: CASSRQGYQQYF.